This is a list of T cell receptor beta chains from one sample in a study of neurological immune-mediated disorders. Each CDR3 protein is one row after TCRdb ran MiXCR on the 5' RACE reads. Altogether some 57,000 distinct CDR3 sequences are present, around 3.4% being singletons, with the ten largest covering about 7.1%. Sequencing used PBMCs. These receptors all come from an older woman with multiple sclerosis. Each CDR3 is given without its conserved first and last residue. A D gene is named only where the DNA matches it firmly. Expanded clones get a size class; other rows say once, few or many, or leave the size out.

d_call clone_size j_call v_call cdr3_aa
. many TRBJ2-3 TRBV29-1 TGTDVVGDTQY
. many TRBJ1-2 TRBV20-1 SAGDSGWSGGYT
. many TRBJ2-5 TRBV5-1 ASSLERGETQY
. many TRBJ2-7 TRBV4-3 ASSRSISSYEQY
. many TRBJ2-5 TRBV20-1 SARGQETQY
TRBD1 medium-sized TRBJ1-2 TRBV7-6 ASSHRQGDLGGYT
. many TRBJ2-4 TRBV11-2 ASSPLGSGKNIQY
TRBD1 . TRBJ2-2 TRBV6-2/TRBV6-3 ASSYPIGTGGTGELF
. many TRBJ2-3 TRBV12-3/TRBV12-4 ASSLAGASTDTQY
. many TRBJ1-2 TRBV20-1 SGTGPPEGIYGYT
TRBD2 many TRBJ2-3 TRBV12-3/TRBV12-4 ASSLGTSGRGSDTQY
. many TRBJ1-2 TRBV13 ASSLLVDGYT
. many TRBJ1-2 TRBV7-4 AGTGTNYGYT
. many TRBJ2-7 TRBV10-3 AISPQSGYEQY
TRBD2 many TRBJ2-2 TRBV6-2/TRBV6-3 ASSYSGTSGFPGELF
. many TRBJ1-5 TRBV25-1 ASTQGPQH
. many TRBJ2-7 TRBV15 ATSRDDGPYEQY
. many TRBJ2-7 TRBV27 ASSSGEFYEQY
TRBD2 many TRBJ2-7 TRBV18 ASSTRGGAYDEQY
. many TRBJ1-1 TRBV7-2 ASSSLTENTEAF
. many TRBJ1-5 TRBV12-3/TRBV12-4 ASSLLGRRRPQH
. many TRBJ2-7 TRBV5-1 ASSSGAGLNEQY
. medium-sized TRBJ1-4 TRBV4-1 ASSHPGEKLF
TRBD1 medium-sized TRBJ1-1 TRBV5-1 ASSLDSGGNTEAF
. many TRBJ2-1 TRBV7-3 ASSLTFDNEQF
TRBD1 many TRBJ2-7 TRBV5-1 ASSWTGDAYEQY
. many TRBJ1-2 TRBV12-3/TRBV12-4 ASSHSDDYGYT
TRBD2 many TRBJ2-1 TRBV20-1 SAGQLSGRAYNEQF
. many TRBJ1-1 TRBV5-1 ASIQGGAHTEAF
. many TRBJ1-2 TRBV20-1 SARGAVLDYGYT
. many TRBJ2-1 TRBV5-4 ASSRNTGNEQF
. many TRBJ1-2 TRBV10-3 AISESVTDYGYT
. many TRBJ2-3 TRBV20-1 SAPPAGGGPDTQY
. many TRBJ2-6 TRBV7-3 ASSFQGSGANVLT
. many TRBJ2-7 TRBV3-1 ASSQVGYEQY
. many TRBJ2-3 TRBV5-1 ASSLGGSHRTDTQY
. many TRBJ2-1 TRBV7-2 ASSSLWGGPGNEQF
. . TRBJ2-6 TRBV10-1 ASSGAGGAGANVLT
TRBD1 many TRBJ1-6 TRBV7-9 ASSLDTGGIH
TRBD2 many TRBJ2-3 TRBV28 ASSPSGGALSTDTQY
. . TRBJ1-1 TRBV4-2 ASSRELGQNTEAF
. . TRBJ2-7 TRBV7-9 ASATGNFGYEQY
. many TRBJ1-1 TRBV6-1 ASSDLGEGPAF
TRBD1 many TRBJ1-1 TRBV27 ASSPGTGADTEAF
. few TRBJ2-3 TRBV20-1 SAREDRDDPRAQY
. . TRBJ1-1 TRBV12-3/TRBV12-4 ASSLQGRGAEAF
. many TRBJ2-5 TRBV12-3/TRBV12-4 ASRDGTSPEETQY
TRBD2 many TRBJ2-7 TRBV20-1 SAPLAGVSREQY
. many TRBJ1-3 TRBV10-3 AISDPGARLSGNTIY